This is a list of T cell receptor beta chains from one sample in a study of cytomegalovirus exposure and HLA in healthy donors. Method: immunoSEQ multiplex PCR; TCRdb's copy keeps in-frame clones and lacks some. The sample records 100,000 to 150,000 clones, roughly 69% being singletons. The sample was PBMCs. Receptor source: a human donor in good health. Each CDR3 is given with its conserved first and last residue. The size field is filled for only some rows; it gives once, few, many or a size class.

clone size	J gene	V gene	CDR3 protein
-	TRBJ2-5	TRBV28	CASSLGTGGNQETQYF
-	TRBJ2-3	TRBV15	CATSTGGEYFSDTQYF
-	TRBJ1-4	TRBV28	CASRTGLIEKLFF
-	TRBJ2-1	TRBV11-2	CASSPNPGDNEQFF
few	TRBJ1-5	TRBV2	CASSEGAWPQHF
few	TRBJ2-1	TRBV5-5	CASSGGGVTSGGQQFF
few	TRBJ1-1	TRBV10-1	CASRYGQRGEAFF
-	TRBJ1-4	TRBV4-3	CASSQSQGGMTNEKLFF
-	TRBJ2-7	TRBV7-6	CASSLASTLAGGAYEQYF
-	TRBJ1-6	TRBV2	CASSEAAQGISPLHF
-	TRBJ1-3	TRBV27	CASSLYSGRDNTIYF
once	TRBJ1-1	TRBV7-9	CASSLAGGQGRTEAFF
-	TRBJ2-3	TRBV7-9	CASSPQTVQWSQDTQYF
few	TRBJ2-2	TRBV15	CATSSLQGWGTGELFF
-	TRBJ2-4	TRBV5-4	CASSVGLAGNIQYF
few	TRBJ2-5	TRBV7-9	CASTSRDRSQETQYF
few	TRBJ2-7	TRBV6-5	CASSRTGGEQYF
once	TRBJ2-1	TRBV7-9	CASSHGRTSGEYNEQFF
-	TRBJ1-1	TRBV5-6	CASSLFRGSEAFF
few	TRBJ2-5	TRBV29-1	CSVEVGRGRGETQYF
few	TRBJ1-4	TRBV30	CAWSAGRANEKLFF
few	TRBJ1-5	TRBV5-4	CASSSGGGNQPQHF
-	TRBJ2-2	TRBV5-4	CASSFKGPAGELFF
-	TRBJ1-2	TRBV5-5	CASSLGQAAYGYTF